What follows are 14 T cell receptor beta chains derived from one specimen sequenced in a study of shared clonotypes between healthy human individuals (dated by TCRdb to the early 2020s). For the CD8 naive samples, CD45RO-negative cells were positively selected for CCR7, yielding a CD45RA+CCR7+ population from which TemRA cells were excluded. Library method: the immunoSEQ multiplex PCR assay. TCRdb provides this immuneACCESS table in a form limited to in-frame rearrangements. Some clones are lacking; in checked studies, under half of them reflect an unresolved V gene, and why the rest are absent is not known. Across this sample there are a few million clones, with just over 90% seen only once. Under 2% of the sample comes from the top ten. Material for sequencing was naive CD8+ T cells from PBMCs. The sample's cell subset or site label is to be understood as: CD45RA+CCR7+. These receptors were collected from a man aged 18 to 35 in good health. Some clones in this sample may be carry-over from other donors' samples.

The V gene is TRBV9, the J gene TRBJ2-1; the match to TRBD2 covers 7 bases. The V segment lost 0 bases and the J segment 8 bases; nucleotides outside the gene matches: 8. Germline V CDR1 and CDR2: SGDLS, YYNGEE. This CDR3 spans 15 amino acids. The chain's CDR3 is CASSVGGGRSDEQFF. The DNA for the CDR3 is TGTGCCAGCAGCGTAGGGGGCGGGAGATCGGATGAGCAGTTCTTC.

The chain employs TRBV5-1 and TRBJ1-2; the match to TRBD1 covers 7 bases. Germline V gives CDR1 SGHRS, CDR2 YFSETQ. V gave up 4 bases and J gave up 3 bases; unmatched junction bases: 6. There are 14 residues in the CDR3. CDR3 in amino acids: CASSQPGTDYGYTF. In DNA form, the CDR3 reads TGCGCCAGCAGCCAGCCCGGGACAGACTATGGCTACACCTTC.

The chain uses TRBV6-5 and TRBJ1-3; 7 bases map to TRBD1. The ends lost 2 bases at V and 4 bases at J; junction bases unmatched: 5. The length of the CDR3 is 15 residues. Germline values: CDR1 MNHEY, CDR2 SVGAGI. CDR3 region: CASSYLRGNGNTIYF. CDR3 in DNA: TGTGCCAGCAGTTACCTCAGGGGGAACGGAAACACCATATATTTT.

The chain recombines TRBV27 with TRBJ2-2; TRBD1 matches 11 bases. Germline CDR1 MNHEY, CDR2 SMNVEV (reference sequence). This CDR3 region has 16 residues. The trim removed 3 bases at V and 2 bases at J, leaving 2 bases unmatched. DNA for the CDR3: TGTGCCAGCAGTTTTGGACAGGGGGCTAACACCGGGGAGCTGTTTTTT. It codes for CASSFGQGANTGELFF.

CDR3 region: CATSRDKFWNTEAFF. The CDR3 DNA follows: TGTGCCACCAGCAGAGATAAGTTCTGGAACACTGAAGCTTTCTTT. The V and J genes are TRBV15 and TRBJ1-1; no clear D gene. Looked up from germline, CDR1 is LNHNV and CDR2 is YYDKDF (reference sequence). This CDR3 region has 15 residues. V gave up 0 bases and J gave up 1 base, with 9 bases separating them.

The J gene is TRBJ2-1, the V gene TRBV7-9; 14 bases match TRBD2. The CDR3 extends over 16 amino acids. The J segment lost 6 bases and the V segment lost 3 bases, leaving 4 bases of the junction unmatched. The germline CDR1 and CDR2 sequences are SEHNR and FQNEAQ (reference sequence). CDR3 residues: CASSFAGLAGGNEQFF. CDR3 bases: TGTGCCAGCAGCTTCGCTGGACTAGCGGGAGGCAATGAGCAGTTCTTC.

V gene TRBV7-9 combines with J gene TRBJ1-4; tentative D call: TRBD1 (5 bases). The CDR3 sequence is 18 residues long. V was trimmed by 4 bases and J by 3 bases, leaving 21 bases between them. Germline-derived CDR1 and CDR2 are SEHNR and FQNEAQ (reference sequence). DNA of the CDR3: TGTGCCAGCAGCTATACCGGGGCAATAAGGAGGGCTAATGAAAAACTGTTTTTT. Amino acids: CASSYTGAIRRANEKLFF.

The chain combines TRBV7-9 with TRBJ1-1; the match to TRBD1 covers 7 bases. V lost 0 bases, J lost 2 bases, and 12 bases stayed unmatched. The CDR3 loop spans 18 amino acids. The germline V gene has CDR1 SEHNR and CDR2 FQNEAQ (reference sequence). The CDR3 loop reads CASSLAYMTDRANTEAFF. The CDR3 nucleotides read TGTGCCAGCAGCTTAGCGTATATGACTGACAGGGCCAACACTGAAGCTTTCTTT. Combining the CDR3 with reference TRBV7-9 and TRBJ1-1 gives the whole variable domain DTGVSQNPRHKITKRGQNVTFRCDPISEHNRLYWYRQTLGQGPEFLTYFQNEAQLEKSRLLSDRFSAERPKGSFSTLEIQRTEQGDSAMYLCASSLAYMTDRANTEAFFGQGTRLTVV.

This chain uses TRBV4-1 with TRBJ2-7; no clear D. The CDR3 runs to 15 residues. The V and J ends lost 3 bases and 5 bases respectively, with 17 bases between them. Germline CDR1 reads MGHRA; CDR2 reads YSYEKL. The CDR3 DNA is TGCGCCAGCAGCCAGGATGAGGATTATAGAAACGAGCAGTACTTC. It codes for CASSQDEDYRNEQYF.

The chain links TRBV28 to TRBJ2-5; no clear D gene. The CDR3 runs 17 residues. Trimming took 4 bases from V and 4 from J, leaving 22 bases between them. Germline loops: CDR1 MDHEN, CDR2 SYDVKM. CDR3 loop: CASSSQRHGWMGETQYF. For the CDR3, the DNA is TGTGCCAGCAGTTCCCAGAGACACGGGTGGATGGGAGAGACCCAGTACTTC.

Of note for this clone: The sample has other DNA sequences that encode this CDR3 too. The V call is TRBV28, the J call TRBJ1-5; no firm D call. Trimming took 3 bases from V and 1 from J, leaving 7 bases between them. CDR1 and CDR2 from the germline V gene are MDHEN and SYDVKM. CDR3 size: 14 residues. As DNA, the CDR3 is TGTGCCAGCAGTTTCGGGTACAGCAATCAGCCCCAGCATTTT. It codes for CASSFGYSNQPQHF.

This chain uses TRBV18 with TRBJ2-1; D call uncertain. The CDR3 runs 13 residues. The germline V gene has CDR1 KGHSH and CDR2 LQKENI. V shed 4 bases and J shed 6 bases, with 10 bases lying between them. The CDR3: CASSRPIGNEQFF. CDR3 DNA: TGTGCCAGCTCACGACCGATTGGCAATGAGCAGTTCTTC.

The chain has TRBV15 and TRBJ2-1; 12 bases map to TRBD2. There are 16 residues in the CDR3. The trim removed 0 bases at V and 9 bases at J, leaving 6 bases unmatched. Germline CDR1 reads LNHNV; CDR2 reads YYDKDF (reference sequence). CDR3 nucleotide sequence: TGTGCCACCAGCAGAGATTGGTCTAGCGGGAGGGGTGAGCAGTTCTTC. It codes for CATSRDWSSGRGEQFF.

This chain's CDR3 is CASSVGDTEAFF. As DNA, the CDR3 is TGTGCCAGCAGTGTCGGGGATACTGAAGCTTTCTTT. The V gene is TRBV2, the J gene TRBJ1-1, with no clear D. Trimming took off 4 bases at V and 5 bases at J, with 8 bases between the two ends. CDR1 and CDR2 from the germline V gene are SNHLY and FYNNEI. The CDR3 spans 12 residues.